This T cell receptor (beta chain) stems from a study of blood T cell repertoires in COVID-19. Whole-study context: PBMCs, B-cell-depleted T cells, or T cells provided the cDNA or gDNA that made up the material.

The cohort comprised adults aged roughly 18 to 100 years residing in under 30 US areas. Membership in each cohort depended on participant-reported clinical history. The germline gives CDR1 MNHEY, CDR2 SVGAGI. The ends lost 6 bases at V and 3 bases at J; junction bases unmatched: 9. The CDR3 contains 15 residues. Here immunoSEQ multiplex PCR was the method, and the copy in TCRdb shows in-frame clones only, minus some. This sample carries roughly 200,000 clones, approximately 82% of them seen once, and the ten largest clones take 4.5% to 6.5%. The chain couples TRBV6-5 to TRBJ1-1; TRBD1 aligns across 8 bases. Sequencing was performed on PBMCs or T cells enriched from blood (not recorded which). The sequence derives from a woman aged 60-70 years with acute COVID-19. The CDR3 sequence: CASSQSGQGDTEAFF. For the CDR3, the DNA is TGTGCCAGCAGCCAATCCGGACAGGGAGACACTGAAGCTTTCTTT.